The T cell receptor (beta chain) described here comes from a study of blood T cell repertoires in COVID-19. Whole-study context: The cDNA or gDNA used as material had been derived from T cells, B-cell-depleted T cells, or PBMCs.

Trimming removed 5 bases from V and 4 bases from J, with 29 bases in between. From germline, CDR1 is SGHAT and CDR2 FQNNGV. This CDR3 is built from 19 residues. As originally analysed: Amplification with reference gene primers provided the estimates of nucleated cell counts. Clones were sequenced by immunoSEQ multiplex PCR, and TCRdb holds only the in-frame ones, with some missing. V, J and clone size are those of that table, while D and trimming were read from the DNA. This table holds nearly 200,000 clones, approximately 84% found once. Sequenced material: peripheral blood. The V call is TRBV11-2, the J call TRBJ1-1, with D possibly being TRBD1 (5 bases). The receptor was derived from a woman in her 70s with active or convalescent COVID-19. CDR3 sequence: CASSGRAERGYLFGTEAFF. Here the CDR3 DNA reads TGTGCCAGCAGCGGAAGGGCGGAAAGGGGTTATCTCTTCGGCACTGAAGCTTTCTTT. The entire variable domain, with the rest obtained from reference TRBV11-2 and TRBJ1-1, is as follows: EAGVAQSPRYKIIEKRQSVAFWCNPISGHATLYWYQQILGQGPKLLIQFQNNGVVDDSQLPKDRFSAERLKGVDSTLKIQPAKLEDSAVYLCASSGRAERGYLFGTEAFFGQGTRLTVV.